A selection of T cell receptor beta chains follows, all from one sample in a study of blood T cell repertoires in COVID-19. Repertoires were generated with immunoSEQ multiplex PCR, while TCRdb's copy carries only in-frame clones and drops some. This sample has approximately 290,000 clones, with around 89% found just once. The sample was peripheral blood. These receptors were collected from a man in his thirties or forties with acute or convalescent COVID-19. Both conserved end residues are part of each CDR3. A D gene is named only where the DNA matches it firmly. Clone size is given for some rows only: seen once, a few or many times, or a class if the clone is expanded.

size,J,V,D,DNA,CDR3
once,TRBJ2-3,TRBV4-1,TRBD2,TGCGCCAGCGGGAGATCTAGCGGGGACACAGATACGCAGTATTTT,CASGRSSGDTDTQYF
NA,TRBJ2-2,TRBV7-2,TRBD2,TGTGCCAGCAGCTTATCACTGACTAGCGATACCGGGGAGCTGTTTTTT,CASSLSLTSDTGELFF
NA,TRBJ2-3,TRBV7-3,TRBD2,TGTGCCAGCAGCACTACGGGACTAGTCGGAGATACGCAGTATTTT,CASSTTGLVGDTQYF
NA,TRBJ1-3,TRBV14,NA,TGTGCCAGCAGCCCCAGTCTCCTGGCCACTGGAAACACCATATATTTT,CASSPSLLATGNTIYF
NA,TRBJ2-1,TRBV19,NA,TGTGCCAGTAGTGCGGTTAATTTTTACAATGAGCAGTTCTTC,CASSAVNFYNEQFF
NA,TRBJ2-7,TRBV5-1,TRBD2,TGCGCCAGCAGCATTGGACTAGCGGGAGGTACCTACGAGCAGTACTTC,CASSIGLAGGTYEQYF
NA,TRBJ1-1,TRBV7-6,TRBD1,TGTGCCAGCAGCTTAAATACAGGGGGCGGACGGACTGAAGCTTTCTTT,CASSLNTGGGRTEAFF
NA,TRBJ1-2,TRBV7-9,NA,TGTGCCAGCAGCCGAGACATGCATGGCTACACCTTC,CASSRDMHGYTF
NA,TRBJ1-4,TRBV25-1,NA,TGTGCCAGCAGTGAATATGGTACAGGAGAAAAACTGTTTTTT,CASSEYGTGEKLFF
NA,TRBJ2-7,TRBV30,NA,TGTGCCTGGACCGTACCGACTGCGAACTCCTACGAGCAGTACTTC,CAWTVPTANSYEQYF
NA,TRBJ1-2,TRBV28,TRBD1,TGTGCCAGCAGTTTAGGTGGACAGGGGTTCAGCTATGGCTACACCTTC,CASSLGGQGFSYGYTF
NA,TRBJ1-3,TRBV28,TRBD1,TGTGCCAGCAGACAGGGGCTTGTAAACACCATATATTTT,CASRQGLVNTIYF
NA,TRBJ1-3,TRBV5-6,TRBD1,TGTGCCAGCAGCAAGGCAGGGGGCCCTCTCTCTGGAAACACCATATATTTT,CASSKAGGPLSGNTIYF
once,TRBJ1-1,TRBV4-1,TRBD1,TGCGCCAGCAGCCAACCGGGACAGGGGACTGAAGCTTTCTTT,CASSQPGQGTEAFF
few,TRBJ2-5,TRBV4-1,NA,TGCGCCAGCAGCCAAGACCAGGGCAGGTCGAAACAAGAGACCCAGTACTTC,CASSQDQGRSKQETQYF
NA,TRBJ2-1,TRBV29-1,TRBD2,TGCAGGGCGATGGGGGAGGGCCGCAATGAGCAGTTCTTC,CRAMGEGRNEQFF
NA,TRBJ2-7,TRBV28,NA,TGTGCCAGCAGAGAGGGCTACGAGCAGTACTTC,CASREGYEQYF
NA,TRBJ2-4,TRBV21-1,NA,TGTGCCAGCAGCATAAGGAGAATTCAGTACTTC,CASSIRRIQYF
NA,TRBJ2-3,TRBV4-2,NA,TGTGCCAGCAGCCAAGAATGGCCCCATACGCAGTATTTT,CASSQEWPHTQYF
once,TRBJ1-4,TRBV5-1,NA,TGCGCCAGCAGGGCCCAGTCGGGTACTAATGAAAAACTGTTTTTT,CASRAQSGTNEKLFF
NA,TRBJ2-1,TRBV6-2/TRBV6-3,NA,TGTGCCAGCAGTTACAGGAGGGGATCCTACAATGAGCAGTTCTTC,CASSYRRGSYNEQFF
NA,TRBJ1-1,TRBV18,TRBD1,TGTGCCAGCACGGACAGGGGGCGGATGAACACTGAAGCTTTCTTT,CASTDRGRMNTEAFF
NA,TRBJ1-5,TRBV2,NA,TGTGCCAGCAGCAAACAGGGATCTCGGGAGCCCCAGCATTTT,CASSKQGSREPQHF
NA,TRBJ2-7,TRBV5-4,TRBD2,TGTGCCAGCAGCTCCGGGACTAGCGGGAGGGAAGCCGAGCAGTACTTC,CASSSGTSGREAEQYF
NA,TRBJ2-1,TRBV6-6,NA,TGTGCCAGCAGTCCCCAGGGAAGCTCCTACAATGAGCAGTTCTTC,CASSPQGSSYNEQFF
NA,TRBJ2-2,TRBV11-2,TRBD2,TGTGCCAGCAGCTTTCCTCGACTAGCCAGCACCGGGGAGCTGTTTTTT,CASSFPRLASTGELFF
NA,TRBJ2-2,TRBV28,NA,TGTGCCAGCAGTTTTTCGGGAGCGAGGACCGGGGAGCTGTTTTTT,CASSFSGARTGELFF
NA,TRBJ1-5,TRBV19,TRBD1,TGTGCCAGTAGGTTGGGACAGGGGGATCGACAGCCCCAGCATTTT,CASRLGQGDRQPQHF
NA,TRBJ1-1,TRBV13,NA,TGTGCCAGCAGCCCTAGCTCGGTCGGCACTGAAGCTTTCTTT,CASSPSSVGTEAFF
once,TRBJ2-3,TRBV7-2,TRBD2,TGTGCCAGCAGCTTCCGGGGGACTAGCGGGAGTGTGGATACGCAGTATTTT,CASSFRGTSGSVDTQYF
NA,TRBJ2-7,TRBV3-1/TRBV3-2,TRBD2,TGTGCCAGCAGCCTCGGGACTAGCGGGGGGTTGCACGAGCAGTACTTC,CASSLGTSGGLHEQYF
NA,TRBJ1-2,TRBV4-1,NA,TGCGCCAGCAGCCAAGCCACAGGGAGCGGTGCCTATGGCTACACCTTC,CASSQATGSGAYGYTF
few,TRBJ2-3,TRBV7-8,NA,TGTGCCAGCAGCTTAGTCTTAAGCCACACAGATACGCAGTATTTT,CASSLVLSHTDTQYF
NA,TRBJ2-2,TRBV11-2,NA,TGTGCCAGCAGCCCCAACAGTCTGCCCGGGGAGCTGTTTTTT,CASSPNSLPGELFF
NA,TRBJ1-4,TRBV15,NA,TGTGCCACCAGCAGAGATGCGGGAGAAAAACTGTTTTTT,CATSRDAGEKLFF
NA,TRBJ1-2,TRBV5-4,TRBD1,TGTGCCAGCAGCTACCCCGGGACAGGGAATGGCTACACCTTC,CASSYPGTGNGYTF
once,TRBJ1-2,TRBV7-9,TRBD1,TGTGCCAGCAGCCACTCGGACAGGGATGGCTACACCTTC,CASSHSDRDGYTF